What follows are 6 T cell receptor beta chains derived from one specimen sequenced in a study of T cells in Graves' hyperthyroidism and ophthalmopathy (dated by TCRdb to about 2019). Libraries were made using multiplex PCR. The sample was run on an Illumina HiSeq 2000. The TCR beta CDR3 regions were amplified from the RNA transcripts. A first-round RT-PCR of the TCR CDR3 used the HTBI primer set with the Qiagen OneStep RT-PCR kit. The public reads were quality trimmed at Q25 with fastp and then assembled into clones with MiXCR by TCRdb, keeping productive beta chains. Each record represents a unique CDR3 protein, reported with the most common genes and DNA among its rows. This sample is represented by roughly 800,000 distinct CDR3 sequences; approximately 40% of them were singletons. The top ten clones comprise about 9% of the sample. The sequenced sample was blood. The source is a man in his late teens or twenties with Graves' hyperthyroidism.

In regard to this clonotype: This may stem from a read error, because a much larger clone lies one nucleotide away. This chain joins TRBV10-3 and TRBJ1-1, with D perhaps TRBD1 (5 bases). Germline CDR1 reads ENHRY; CDR2 reads SYGVKD. The CDR3 has 12 residues. CDR3 residues: CAISEKGPEALF. The CDR3 DNA is TGTGCCATCAGTGAGAAGGGGCCCGAAGCTCTCTTT.

This clonotype was detected many times. This chain uses TRBV6-5 with TRBJ1-5, with D unclear. Germline V CDR1 and CDR2: MNHEY, SVGAGI. The length of the CDR3 is 11 residues. V dropped 5 bases and J dropped 5 bases, with 4 bases sitting between them. In nucleotides, the CDR3 is TGTGCCAGCAGTGCAGATCAGCCCCAGCATTTT. Its translation is CASSADQPQHF.

The chain combines TRBV6-5 with TRBJ2-5, with D perhaps TRBD2 (7 bases). CDR3 length equals 15 residues. The ends were cut back, 1 base at V and 4 bases at J, with 13 bases in the middle. Germline V gene sequence: CDR1 MNHEY, CDR2 SVGAGI. CDR3 sequence reads: CASSYWEGGRETQYF. The CDR3 DNA reads as TGTGCCAGCAGTTACTGGGAGGGGGGAAGAGAGACCCAGTACTTC.

Concerning this clonotype: Being one base from a much bigger clone, this may be a read error. The chain links TRBV6-6 to TRBJ2-6; D unclear. Germline V gene data show CDR1 as MNHNY and CDR2 as SVGAGI (reference sequence). The CDR3 loop spans 12 amino acids. Here the CDR3 reads CAGSAGANVLTF. CDR3 in DNA: TGTGCCGGCAGTGCTGGGGCCAACGTCCTGACTTTC.

The rearrangement uses TRBV7-8 and TRBJ1-4; TRBD1 is a possible D gene (6 bases). The CDR3 covers 14 residues. Trimming left V 3 bases short and J 5 bases short, with 10 bases between. Germline V gives CDR1 SGHVS, CDR2 FQNEAQ. As DNA, the CDR3 is TGTGCCAGCAGCTTGTGGGGGGCGAATGAAAAACTGTTTTTT. This gives the protein CASSLWGANEKLFF.

In the case of this clonotype: A read error may explain this, as a much larger clone is one base away. Because it lacks the conserved phenylalanine or tryptophan at the end, this CDR3 is likely a read error. V and J are TRBV9 and TRBJ1-5; D gene uncertain. The germline V and J ends were trimmed by 0 bases and 3 bases, with 10 bases remaining between them. This CDR3 has 15 residues. Germline assignment: CDR1 SGDLS and CDR2 YYNGEE. The chain's CDR3 is CASSVEGGLNQPQHL. In DNA, the CDR3 is TGTGCCAGCAGCGTAGAGGGAGGGCTCAATCAGCCCCAGCATCTT.